These T cell receptor beta chains were read from a single sample in a study of molecular identifiers for immune sequencing clone quantification. TCRdb analysed the PCR reads with MiXCR anew, one entry per CDR3 protein. The sample has about 70,000 distinct CDR3 sequences; approximately 18% are singletons. The sequencing sample was made of naive CD8+ T cells from blood, with Jurkat cell RNA spiked in. The receptors were sampled from a human donor in good health. Some libraries in this study had Jurkat cell RNA spiked in. The CDR3 runs from the conserved cysteine through the conserved F or W. The D gene is left open where the match is weak. The size of a clone is reported for some rows only, either as once, few or many, or as a class for expanded clones.

V gene	D gene	J gene	CDR3 length	clone size	CDR3 DNA	CDR3 protein
TRBV7-9	.	TRBJ2-1	15	once	TGTGCCAGCAGCTTAGTGGGAAATCCACGAAGTGAGCAGTTCTTC	CASSLVGNPRSEQFF
TRBV5-6	.	TRBJ2-1	13	many	TGTGCCACCAAGGCTAGCTCCTACAATGAGCAGTTCTTC	CATKASSYNEQFF
TRBV24-1	.	TRBJ1-1	14	many	TGTGCCACTGCGGGGGGCGCCAAGAACACTGAAGCTTTCTTT	CATAGGAKNTEAFF
TRBV4-3	TRBD1	TRBJ2-7	16	.	TGCGTCAGCAGCCAGGGGCGGACAGGGAGCTCCTACGAGCAGTACTTC	CVSSQGRTGSSYEQYF
TRBV27	TRBD2	TRBJ2-1	16	.	TGTGCCAGCAGTTTTGGTCTAGCGGGAGGGGTCAATGAGCAGTTCTTC	CASSFGLAGGVNEQFF
TRBV29-1	.	TRBJ2-7	12	few	TGCAGCGTTCACTCTGGCTCCTACGAGCAGTACTTC	CSVHSGSYEQYF
TRBV28	TRBD2	TRBJ2-7	18	many	TGTGCCAGCAGTTTATCGGTTAGCGGGAGGCTCAGCTCCTACGAGCAGTACTTC	CASSLSVSGRLSSYEQYF
TRBV19	.	TRBJ2-5	16	many	TGTGCCAGTAATGGTGTGTCGGTCGGGCACCAAGAGACCCAGTACTTC	CASNGVSVGHQETQYF
TRBV5-6	TRBD1	TRBJ2-1	15	.	TGTGCCAGCAGCTTCGGGACAGTCTATTACAATGAGCAGTTCTTC	CASSFGTVYYNEQFF
TRBV7-8	.	TRBJ2-3	17	many	TGTGCCAGCAGCTTAGCGCAGCATATAGACCTCACAGATACGCAGTATTTT	CASSLAQHIDLTDTQYF
TRBV7-8	TRBD1	TRBJ2-5	15	many	TGTGCCAGCAGCGCCGGGACAGGGGGATCGGAGACCCAGTACTTC	CASSAGTGGSETQYF
TRBV7-9	.	TRBJ2-2	12	many	TGTGCCAGCAGCTTAGCCACCGGGGAGCTGTTTTTT	CASSLATGELFF
TRBV30	.	TRBJ1-1	13	few	TGTGCCTGGAGTGTGGGGGGCAGGACTGAAGCTTTCTTT	CAWSVGGRTEAFF
TRBV19	TRBD2	TRBJ2-7	15	.	TGTGCCAGTAGTCCGGGGACTAGCCCCGCCTACGAGCAATACTTC	CASSPGTSPAYEQYF
TRBV24-1	TRBD2	TRBJ2-3	15	.	TGTGCCACCAGCGTAAGCGGGAGGAGCACAGTTACGCAGTATTTT	CATSVSGRSTVTQYF
TRBV7-6	TRBD1	TRBJ1-2	14	many	TGTGCCAGCAGCTCCCCCGACAGGGCGGATGGCTACACCTTC	CASSSPDRADGYTF
TRBV7-2	.	TRBJ2-7	14	.	TGTGCCAGCAGCTTAGGGCTAATCATCTACGAGCAGTACTTC	CASSLGLIIYEQYF
TRBV11-3	TRBD2	TRBJ2-2	14	many	TGTGCCAGCGGGGAGCGGGAGGACACCGGGGAGCTGTTTTTT	CASGEREDTGELFF
TRBV5-4	TRBD1	TRBJ2-3	15	many	TGTGCCAGCAGCCAAGAGGACAGGGAGCCAGATACGCAGTATTTT	CASSQEDREPDTQYF
TRBV28	.	TRBJ1-1	14	many	TGTGCCAGCAGTTTGAGGGGGTATGACACTGAAGCTTTCTTT	CASSLRGYDTEAFF
TRBV20-1	.	TRBJ2-1	15	many	TGCAGTGCTAGAGATTCGAGCGGTCCATACAATGAGCAGTTCTTC	CSARDSSGPYNEQFF
TRBV30	TRBD1	TRBJ1-1	12	.	TGTGCCTGGAGCGGGACAGGGCCTGAAGCTTTCTTT	CAWSGTGPEAFF
TRBV6-2/TRBV6-3	.	TRBJ2-7	13	many	TGTGCCAGCAGTTTATGGCAGAGCTACGAGCAGTACTTC	CASSLWQSYEQYF
TRBV30	TRBD1	TRBJ2-7	13	.	TGTGCCTGGTTACAGGGGGGCTCCTACGAGCAGTACTTC	CAWLQGGSYEQYF
TRBV6-2/TRBV6-3	.	TRBJ2-7	11	few	TGTGCCAGCACGGAATCCTACGAGCAGTACTTC	CASTESYEQYF
TRBV14	TRBD1	TRBJ1-6	17	many	TGTGCCAGCAGCCAAAGGGACAGGAGCTCCTATAATTCACCCCTCCACTTT	CASSQRDRSSYNSPLHF
TRBV29-1	.	TRBJ2-7	17	many	TGCAGCGTTGAAGGGGGGAATGAGAGGGGACGAGGGTACGAGCAGTACTTC	CSVEGGNERGRGYEQYF
TRBV3-1	TRBD1	TRBJ1-2	16	few	TGTGCCAGCAGCCAAGGCCCGACAGGGGGCGCATATGGCTACACCTTC	CASSQGPTGGAYGYTF
TRBV11-2	TRBD2	TRBJ2-1	15	few	TGTGCCAGCAGCCGGGGGGCGGGAGGCAACAATGAGCAGTTCTTC	CASSRGAGGNNEQFF
TRBV11-2	.	TRBJ1-3	10	many	TGTGCCAGCAGCTATCGGGACATATATTTT	CASSYRDIYF
TRBV6-5	.	TRBJ2-2	12	few	TGTGCCAGCACGACGTACAACGGGGAGCTGTTTTTT	CASTTYNGELFF
TRBV7-6	.	TRBJ2-3	15	many	TGTGCCAGCAGCTTAGAGGCGGCTCGCACAGATACGCAGTATTTT	CASSLEAARTDTQYF
TRBV30	TRBD2	TRBJ2-7	15	many	TGTGCCTGGTCCCCGGGACTAGCGGGAGGCTACGAGCAGTACTTC	CAWSPGLAGGYEQYF
TRBV20-1	TRBD1	TRBJ1-2	15	few	TGCAGTGCCACCGGGACAGGGGGCTCATTGGATGGCTACGCCTTC	CSATGTGGSLDGYAF
TRBV29-1	TRBD1	TRBJ2-1	13	many	TGCAGCGTTATCAGGGGGTCCTACAATGAGCAGTTCTTC	CSVIRGSYNEQFF
TRBV7-9	.	TRBJ2-5	14	many	TGTGCCAGCAGCCTCCAGACAGGCCAAGAGACCCAGTACTTC	CASSLQTGQETQYF
TRBV28	TRBD1	TRBJ2-7	13	.	TGTGCCAGCCTCGGGACAGGGATTGTCGAGCAGTACTTC	CASLGTGIVEQYF
TRBV6-2/TRBV6-3	.	TRBJ1-1	13	many	TGTGCCAGCACCCTGGGCCTCTACACTGAAGCTTTCTTT	CASTLGLYTEAFF
TRBV11-2	.	TRBJ2-1	14	.	TGTGCCAGCAGCTTTTCAGGGGGGGGAAATGAGCAGTTCTTC	CASSFSGGGNEQFF
TRBV7-9	.	TRBJ2-5	14	many	TGTGCCAGCAGCTTAGCTTCTGTTCGGGAGACCCAGTACTTC	CASSLASVRETQYF
TRBV27	.	TRBJ1-1	15	many	TGTGCCAGCAGTACTGCAGGGACGTTGACGACTGAAGCTTTCTTT	CASSTAGTLTTEAFF
TRBV20-1	.	TRBJ2-1	15	many	TGCAGTGCTAGCCTCCTGGGCGAGGGCTACAATGAGCAGTTCTTC	CSASLLGEGYNEQFF
TRBV29-1	.	TRBJ1-1	14	many	TGCAGCGCGACCGCCGGAGGGGCGGACACTGAAGCTTTCTTT	CSATAGGADTEAFF
TRBV28	TRBD2	TRBJ2-7	17	many	TGTGCCAGCAGTGAAGAACCGACTAGCGGGAGGGCTGGCGAGCAGTACTTC	CASSEEPTSGRAGEQYF
TRBV30	.	TRBJ2-3	14	many	TGTGCCTGGAAAAGGATAGGTATCACAGATACGCAGTATTTT	CAWKRIGITDTQYF